The present T cell receptor beta chain was sequenced within a study of response to subunit inactivated influenza vaccine. To note about this clonotype: Its antigen is still unknown.

TCRdb ran MiXCR on the RT-PCR reads and lists one entry per CDR3 protein. The sample includes roughly 500,000 distinct CDR3 sequences, 15% to 20% of them seen just once. The germline V gene has CDR1 LGHNA and CDR2 YSLEER. V dropped 1 base and J dropped 9 bases, with 19 bases sitting between them. The length of the CDR3 is 16 residues. Overall study findings and caveats: Each seasonal flu vaccination may recruit only limited new T cells, authors suggested.

The sequence was collected from a man aged 50 to 69 who received an inactivated influenza vaccine. This chain uses TRBV4-3 with TRBJ2-1; D may match TRBD1 or TRBD2 (5 bases each). The specimen was CD4+ T cells sorted from PBMCs, collected less than 30 months after vaccination. CDR3 sequence reads: CASSQAGGRRFGEQFF. CDR3 bases: TGCGCCAGCAGCCAAGCTGGGGGACGGAGGTTCGGTGAGCAGTTCTTC.